A single T cell receptor (beta chain) is shown here with its context. Its antigen remains unidentified. Every patient had bone marrow sampled while the disease was active. The data originate from a study of read filtering for tumor transcriptome and immune sequencing. Study summary: Mean patient age was roughly 61 years, range roughly 40 to 80; around 17 male, some 14 female. Study observations and caveats: Roughly 79% of IR-seq clonotypes had one read, totaling approximately 3.5% of reads; RNA-seq: 74.6% and 44.6%. IR-seq captured clonotypes deeper and more reliably than RNA-seq.

Molecular barcoded adaptors covering alpha/delta and beta/gamma chains were used on 400 ng RNA. In TCRdb, the reads were re-called with MiXCR into one record per CDR3 protein. The sample records some 50,000 distinct CDR3 sequences, roughly a fifth being singletons. V lost 3 bases, J lost 4 bases, and 19 bases lay in between. Looked up from germline, CDR1 is SNHLY and CDR2 is FYNNEI. The CDR3 extends over 16 amino acids. This receptor was identified in a donor aged 40 or older with multiple myeloma. Sequenced input: a population of CD138-negative cells sorted from bone marrow. The rearrangement joins TRBV2 to TRBJ2-7; D is undetermined. The CDR3 DNA is TGTGCCAGCAGTGACGCTAGTGGGTGGAGTAGTTACGAGCAGTACTTC. It codes for CASSDASGWSSYEQYF.